This T cell receptor beta chain was identified in a study of T cell responses to AZD1222 COVID-19 vaccine. Between the trimmed V and J ends, which lost 5 bases and 6 bases, there was a span of 14 bases. CDR1 and CDR2 from the germline V gene are MNHEY and SVGAGI. This CDR3 region has 15 residues. Findings and limits, study-wide: Targeting of unmutated variant regions was reportedly seen in nearly half of spike-specific TCRs. There were mostly white British donors and more females than males, and clonal diversity was possibly underestimated. A rise in Spike-specific TCR breadth and depth followed two AZD1222 doses.

Concerning this clone itself: The antigen is not known.

Some clones are missing from TCRdb's copy, which holds only in-frame ones; the method was immunoSEQ multiplex PCR. Its listing shows over 140,000 clones. This clonotype was sampled from an adult in good health. V is TRBV6-5 and J is TRBJ1-6; D gene unclear. The sample comprised peripheral blood. The CDR3 here is CASSISAASNSPLHF. CDR3 DNA: TGTGCCAGCAGTATAAGCGCGGCATCTAATTCACCCCTCCACTTT.